This T cell receptor (beta chain) appears in the sequencing data of a study of quantifying T cell responses using KT2 cells. The overall study: cDNA was made from DNase-treated RNA using alpha and beta constant primers.

This clonotype was counted a few times. This CDR3 spans 23 amino acids. Unmatched junction bases numbered 27, after V lost 5 bases and J lost 0 bases. Germline CDR1 SGHTA, CDR2 FQGTGA. Each cDNA got a UMI-containing oligo ligated at its 3' end. First-round PCR used around 4 cycles and beta primers RC1.1 and RC1.2 covering TRBC1 and TRBC2. Via MiXCR, TCRdb re-called the UMI-ligation and nested PCR reads, giving one row per CDR3 protein. Seen here are about 32,000 distinct CDR3 sequences, about 7.1% observed once, and the top ten hold more than 15%. Sequencing used PBMCs spiked with cells of the T cell clone KT2. The rearrangement joins TRBV7-3 to TRBJ2-1; 8 bases align to TRBD2. The source of this sequence is a human donor. The CDR3: CASSHLPILVSGGRTPSYNEQFF. In DNA, the CDR3 is TGTGCCAGCAGCCACCTCCCAATATTGGTGAGCGGGGGCCGCACCCCCTCCTACAATGAGCAGTTCTTC.